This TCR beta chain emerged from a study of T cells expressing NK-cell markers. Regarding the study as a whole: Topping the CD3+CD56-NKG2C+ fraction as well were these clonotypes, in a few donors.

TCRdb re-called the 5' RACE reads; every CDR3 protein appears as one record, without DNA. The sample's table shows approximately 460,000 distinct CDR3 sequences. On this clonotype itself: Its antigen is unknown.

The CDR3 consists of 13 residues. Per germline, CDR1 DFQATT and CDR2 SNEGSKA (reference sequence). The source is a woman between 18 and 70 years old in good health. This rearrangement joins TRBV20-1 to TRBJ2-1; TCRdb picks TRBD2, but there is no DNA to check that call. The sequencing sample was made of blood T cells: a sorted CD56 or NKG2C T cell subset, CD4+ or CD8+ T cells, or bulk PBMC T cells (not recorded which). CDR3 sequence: CSADRDLHNEQFF.